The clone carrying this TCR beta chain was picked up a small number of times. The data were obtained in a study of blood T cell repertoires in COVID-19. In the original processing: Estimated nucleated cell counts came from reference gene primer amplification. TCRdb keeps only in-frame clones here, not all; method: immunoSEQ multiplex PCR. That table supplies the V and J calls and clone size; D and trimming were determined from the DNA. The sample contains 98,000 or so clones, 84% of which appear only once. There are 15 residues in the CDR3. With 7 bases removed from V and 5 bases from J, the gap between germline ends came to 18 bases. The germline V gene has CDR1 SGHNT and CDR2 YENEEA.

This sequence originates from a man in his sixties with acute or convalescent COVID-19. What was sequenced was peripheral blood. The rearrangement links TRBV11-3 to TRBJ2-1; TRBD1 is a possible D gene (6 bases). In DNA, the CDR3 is TGTGCCAGCACCAAAACAGGGAACGCAGACAATGAGCAGTTCTTC. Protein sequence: CASTKTGNADNEQFF. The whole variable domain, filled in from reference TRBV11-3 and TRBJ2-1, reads EAGVVQSPRYKIIEKKQPVAFWCNPISGHNTLYWYLQNLGQGPELLIRYENEEAVDDSQLPKDRFSAERLKGVDSTLKIQPAELGDSAVYLCASTKTGNADNEQFFGPGTRLTVL.